Listed here are 27 T cell receptor beta chains from one sample, sequenced in a study of control samples from healthy donors and cancer patients. Clones were read by immunoSEQ multiplex PCR, and TCRdb kept only the in-frame ones, dropping some. The sample includes some 130,000 clones, 80% to 95% of them seen just once. The sequenced material came from blood. These receptors were obtained from a man younger than 35 in good health.

This clone was observed a single time. The V and J genes are TRBV5-4 and TRBJ2-3; 7 nucleotides agree with TRBD1. Unmatched junction bases numbered 1, after V lost 2 bases and J lost 1 base. Germline lookup yields CDR1 SGHNT and CDR2 YYREEE (reference sequence). The CDR3 extends over 14 amino acids. CDR3 amino acids: CASSFRGRTDTQYF. CDR3 nucleotides: TGTGCCAGCAGCTTTAGGGGGCGCACAGATACGCAGTATTTT.

This clone was seen only once. The chain couples TRBV30 to TRBJ1-2; unclear D gene. Germline CDR1 reads GTSNPN; CDR2 reads SVGIG (reference sequence). The length of the CDR3 is 15 residues. Trimming stripped 4 bases from V and 4 bases from J, with 19 bases between. The CDR3 region is CAWTPGPAASYGYTF. DNA for the CDR3: TGTGCCTGGACCCCCGGGCCGGCCGCCTCCTATGGCTACACCTTC.

The V call is TRBV24-1, the J call TRBJ2-5; a possible D gene is TRBD1 (5 bases). V was trimmed by 3 bases and J by 2 bases, leaving 9 bases between them. CDR1 KGHDR and CDR2 SFDVKD come from the germline V gene. The CDR3 loop spans 14 amino acids. Written as DNA, the CDR3 is TGTGCCACCAGTGATCGGACAACGCAAGAGACCCAGTACTTC. Amino acid sequence: CATSDRTTQETQYF.

This clone was observed a handful of times. The V and J genes are TRBV7-9 and TRBJ1-1; D ambiguous. CDR1 is SEHNR, CDR2 FQNEAQ, per germline (reference sequence). The length of the CDR3 is 13 residues. V gave up 5 bases and J gave up 4 bases, with 11 bases separating them. CDR3: CASSPPEGTEAFF. The CDR3 DNA reads TGTGCCAGCAGCCCTCCCGAGGGCACTGAAGCTTTCTTT.

This chain links TRBV4-1 with TRBJ1-3; D call uncertain. Germline V gene sequence: CDR1 MGHRA, CDR2 YSYEKL. Trimming pared 4 bases from V and 0 bases from J, leaving 22 bases between. This CDR3 is built from 19 residues. The CDR3 spells CASSPLPGPSPSSGNTIYF. The CDR3 nucleotides read TGCGCCAGCAGCCCACTTCCCGGGCCGTCACCGAGCTCTGGAAACACCATATATTTT.

V is TRBV27 and J is TRBJ1-6; no clear D. V shed 3 bases and J shed 4 bases, with 16 bases lying between them. This CDR3 contains 17 residues. In germline, CDR1 is MNHEY, CDR2 SMNVEV (reference sequence). The CDR3 nucleotides are TGTGCCAGCAGTTTTAGCGGCATCCCGACTTATAATTCACCCCTCCACTTT. Translating it yields CASSFSGIPTYNSPLHF.

V usage is TRBV6-1 and J usage is TRBJ2-1; possible D gene TRBD2, 5 bases. Trimming took off 2 bases at V and 1 base at J, with 21 bases between the two ends. Germline loops: CDR1 MNHNS, CDR2 SASEGT. CDR3 length: 19 residues. CDR3 residues: CASSETTSGSLGSYNEQFF. CDR3 nucleotide sequence: TGTGCCAGCAGTGAAACGACCAGCGGCAGTCTTGGGTCCTACAATGAGCAGTTCTTC.

This clone was detected ten times or more. The V and J genes are TRBV10-2 and TRBJ2-7; weak D call: TRBD2 (5 bases). Per germline, CDR1 WSHSY and CDR2 SAAADI. This CDR3 has 14 residues. The V end lost 8 bases, the J end lost 7 bases, and 21 bases lay between the germline ends. CDR3 sequence: CASLELGILREQYF. The CDR3 nucleotides read TGCGCCAGCCTCGAGCTCGGGATCCTACGGGAGCAGTACTTC.

This clone was seen a handful of times. The rearrangement joins TRBV5-6 to TRBJ2-5; D assignment may be TRBD1 or TRBD2 (5 bases each). V lost 4 bases, J lost 1 base, and 14 bases lay in between. This CDR3 comprises 15 residues. Looked up from germline, CDR1 is SGHDT and CDR2 is YYEEEE. The CDR3 sequence is CASSGGASPQETQYF. Here the CDR3 DNA reads TGTGCCAGCAGCGGTGGGGCTAGCCCCCAAGAGACCCAGTACTTC.

The chain recombines TRBV6-2 or TRBV6-3 with TRBJ2-1; D may match TRBD1 or TRBD2 (5 bases each). Germline V gene sequence: CDR1 MNHEY, CDR2 SVGEGT. This CDR3 contains 12 residues. V was shortened by 4 bases and J by 8 bases, with 9 bases between the two germline ends. DNA of the CDR3: TGTGCCAGCAGTTGGGGGAGCGATGAGCAGTTCTTC. Protein: CASSWGSDEQFF.

The chain carries TRBV18 and TRBJ2-5; unclear D gene. The V end lost 5 bases, the J end lost 4 bases, and 14 bases lay between the germline ends. Germline loops: CDR1 KGHSH, CDR2 LQKENI. The CDR3 consists of 14 residues. The CDR3 DNA reads TGTGCCAGCTCAGCCACCGGGTCCGGAGAGACCCAGTACTTC. Translated: CASSATGSGETQYF.

The J gene is TRBJ2-3, the V gene TRBV6-5; TRBD2 aligns across 13 bases. From germline, CDR1 is MNHEY and CDR2 SVGAGI. The CDR3 length is 15 residues. V was clipped by 7 bases and J by 4 bases; unmatched bases: 5. CDR3 sequence reads: CASIMTSGGPDTQYF. In nucleotides, the CDR3 is TGTGCCAGCATTATGACTAGCGGGGGGCCAGATACGCAGTATTTT.

In its sample, this clone was seen a few times. The CDR3 nucleotides read TGTGCCAGCACTCAGGTTTCAAGCCCCACAGATACGCAGTATTTT. It codes for CASTQVSSPTDTQYF. This chain connects TRBV2 to TRBJ2-3; D ambiguous. Germline V lookup: CDR1 SNHLY, CDR2 FYNNEI. The CDR3 is 15 amino acids. Trimming shortened V by 7 bases and J by 2 bases, and 16 bases separated the two germline ends. Using reference TRBV2 and TRBJ2-3 for the parts outside the CDR3, the full variable domain is EPEVTQTPSHQVTQMGQEVILRCVPISNHLYFYWYRQILGQKVEFLVSFYNNEISEKSEIFDDQFSVERPDGSNFTLKIRSTKLEDSAMYFCASTQVSSPTDTQYFGPGTRLTVL.

The chain joins TRBV3-1 (or the pseudogene TRBV3-2) to TRBJ1-5; D is perhaps TRBD1 (6 bases). V lost 0 bases to trimming and J lost 5 bases, with 11 bases between them. The CDR3 contains 15 residues. The germline CDR1 and CDR2 sequences are LGHDT and YNNKEL (reference sequence). The CDR3: CASSQDGGLDQPQHF. As DNA, the CDR3 is TGTGCCAGCAGCCAAGATGGGGGGCTCGATCAGCCCCAGCATTTT.

This clone was recorded only once. The rearrangement uses TRBV13 and TRBJ1-1, with D possibly TRBD1 on 6 matching bases. Germline CDR1 reads PRHDT; CDR2 reads FYEKMQ (reference sequence). The CDR3 extends over 17 amino acids. V dropped 2 bases and J dropped 0 bases, with 16 bases sitting between them. Here the CDR3 reads CASSLTGLGEMNTEAFF. CDR3 coding DNA: TGTGCCAGCAGCTTAACAGGGCTCGGGGAGATGAACACTGAAGCTTTCTTT.

The J gene is TRBJ2-3, the V gene TRBV19; 9 positions match TRBD2. The CDR3 is 20 residues long. CDR1 is LNHDA and CDR2 is SQIVND in the germline V gene (reference sequence). With 3 bases clipped from V and 6 bases from J, the junction kept 22 bases outside the gene matches. The CDR3 DNA reads as TGTGCCAGTAGTATTAGATTAAGACCCGGGATAGCGGGGGATAGTGATACGCAGTATTTT. Amino acid sequence: CASSIRLRPGIAGDSDTQYF. Complete variable domain (other parts from reference TRBV19 and TRBJ2-3): DGGITQSPKYLFRKEGQNVTLSCEQNLNHDAMYWYRQDPGQGLRLIYYSQIVNDFQKGDIAEGYSVSREKKESFPLTVTSAQKNPTAFYLCASSIRLRPGIAGDSDTQYFGPGTRLTVL.

This clone was recorded only once. The same CDR3 can be traced to other DNA sequences in this sample. The chain uses TRBV5-1 and TRBJ1-1; the match to TRBD1 covers 7 bases. Germline trimming cut 1 base from V and 0 bases from J; bases unmatched to any gene: 0. This CDR3 region has 14 residues. In germline, CDR1 is SGHRS, CDR2 YFSETQ. CDR3 nucleotides: TGCGCCAGCAGCTTGACAGGGGTGAACACTGAAGCTTTCTTT. It specifies CASSLTGVNTEAFF.

The chain has TRBV30 and TRBJ1-1; tentatively, D is TRBD1 (5 bases). CDR1 and CDR2 (germline): GTSNPN, SVGIG (reference sequence). Trimming took off 3 bases at V and 5 bases at J, with 13 bases between the two ends. This CDR3 comprises 13 residues. CDR3 in amino acids: CAWSQGVGTEAFF. In DNA, the CDR3 is TGTGCCTGGAGCCAGGGAGTTGGGACTGAAGCTTTCTTT.

This chain uses TRBV7-3 with TRBJ2-1; 9 bases are shared with TRBD1. J gave up 2 bases and V 1 base, and 6 bases lay outside the gene matches. This CDR3 has 17 residues. In germline, CDR1 is SGHTA, CDR2 FQGTGA. The CDR3: CASSLNVRDRAYNEQFF. In DNA form, the CDR3 reads TGTGCCAGCAGCTTAAATGTTCGGGACAGGGCCTACAATGAGCAGTTCTTC.

The chain has TRBV5-5 and TRBJ2-2; weak D call: TRBD1 (5 bases). This CDR3 has 14 residues. The germline gives CDR1 SGHKS, CDR2 YYEKEE (reference sequence). Between the trimmed V and J ends, which lost 3 bases and 2 bases, there was a span of 8 bases. CDR3 amino acids: CASSWQGNTGELFF. The CDR3, as DNA: TGTGCCAGCAGCTGGCAGGGAAACACCGGGGAGCTGTTTTTT.

The chain carries TRBV19 and TRBJ1-5; D is perhaps TRBD1 (6 bases). CDR3 length equals 14 residues. V was cut by 10 bases and J by 0 bases, with 13 bases left in between. Germline CDR1 LNHDA, CDR2 SQIVND (reference sequence). Here the CDR3 reads CATRQDYSNQPQHF. CDR3 in DNA: TGTGCCACCCGACAGGATTATAGCAATCAGCCCCAGCATTTT.

The V and J genes are TRBV6-2 or TRBV6-3 and TRBJ2-2; D possibly corresponds to TRBD2 (6 bases). CDR3 size: 16 residues. Germline V CDR1 and CDR2: MNHEY, SVGEGT. V was shortened by 3 bases and J by 4 bases, with 15 bases between the two germline ends. The CDR3 coding sequence is TGTGCCAGCAGTTATGCTCCACGGCGGGGCACCGGGGAGCTGTTTTTT. This codes for CASSYAPRRGTGELFF.

The chain links TRBV7-9 to TRBJ2-3; D may match TRBD1 or TRBD2 (6 bases each). Trimming removed 2 bases at V and 2 bases at J, with 17 bases between. The CDR3 is made up of 17 amino acids. Germline assignment: CDR1 SEHNR and CDR2 FQNEAQ (reference sequence). CDR3: CASSLRGGQELTDTQYF. CDR3 DNA: TGTGCCAGCAGCTTAAGAGGGGGGCAGGAGCTCACAGATACGCAGTATTTT.

The chain couples TRBV11-2 to TRBJ1-1; TRBD1 agrees at 10 bases. Looked up from germline, CDR1 is SGHAT and CDR2 is FQNNGV. This CDR3 is 18 amino acids long. Losses at the gene ends were 4 bases for V and 3 bases for J; bases not matched to a gene: 14. The CDR3 DNA reads as TGTGCCAGCAGCTCCGGGACAGGGGTCCTCACAAATCACACTGAAGCTTTCTTT. Translated, it gives CASSSGTGVLTNHTEAFF.

This sequence joins TRBV2 and TRBJ1-5; 10 nucleotides align to TRBD1. V lost 6 bases, J lost 7 bases, and 0 bases stayed unmatched. Germline lookup yields CDR1 SNHLY and CDR2 FYNNEI. This CDR3 comprises 12 residues. In DNA, the CDR3 is TGTGCCAGCAGGACAGGGGGCCAGCCCCAGCATTTT. Amino acids: CASRTGGQPQHF.

The chain recombines TRBV19 with TRBJ1-5; no definite D call. Germline lookup yields CDR1 LNHDA and CDR2 SQIVND (reference sequence). The CDR3 spans 15 residues. The V and J ends lost 3 bases and 0 bases respectively, with 9 bases between them. The CDR3 protein is CASSIYSDSNQPQHF. DNA for the CDR3: TGTGCCAGTAGTATCTACAGCGATAGCAATCAGCCCCAGCATTTT.

The V gene is TRBV11-3, the J gene TRBJ2-5, with 11 bases aligning to TRBD1. The V segment lost 1 base and the J segment 5 bases; nucleotides outside the gene matches: 6. CDR1 SGHNT and CDR2 YENEEA come from the germline V gene. This CDR3 has 16 residues. DNA of the CDR3: TGTGCCAGCAGCTTAGGGACAGGGGGCGGGAAGGAGACCCAGTACTTC. This codes for CASSLGTGGGKETQYF.